This is a list of T cell receptor beta chains from one sample in a study of immune cell composition in non-small cell lung cancer. The protocol was immunoSEQ multiplex PCR, while the TCRdb copy is restricted to in-frame clones and leaves out a portion. The data contain about 3,600 clones, 65% to 80% of them singletons. The sample was non-adjacent lung tissue. The receptors derive from a human donor with non-small cell lung cancer. CDR3s include the opening cysteine and the closing phenylalanine or tryptophan. Fields, in order: clone size, D gene, V gene, J gene, CDR3 DNA, CDR3 protein. D genes are given only for firm matches. Some rows mark clone size as missing; the rest say once, few, many or name a class of expanded clone.

-	TRBD1	TRBV5-1	TRBJ2-3	TGCGCCAGCAGCTGGACAGGGGACACAGATACGCAGTATTTT	CASSWTGDTDTQYF
-	-	TRBV4-2	TRBJ2-7	TGTGCCAGCAGCCCCCACTACCCCTACGAGCAGTACTTC	CASSPHYPYEQYF
-	TRBD2	TRBV30	TRBJ2-5	TGTGCCTGGAGCGTCAGACTAGCGGGGGCAGAGACCCAGTACTTC	CAWSVRLAGAETQYF
-	-	TRBV5-6	TRBJ2-3	TGTGCCAGCAGCCCTGGTCGGGGAGCGCTCCTGGGGACAGATACGCAGTATTTT	CASSPGRGALLGTDTQYF
-	TRBD1	TRBV12-5	TRBJ2-7	TGTGCTAGTGGTTTGTCCGCGACAGGGCCCTTGTCCTACGAGCAGTACTTC	CASGLSATGPLSYEQYF
few	-	TRBV2	TRBJ2-7	TGTGCCAGCAGTCACTACGAGCAGTACTTC	CASSHYEQYF
-	TRBD1	TRBV7-9	TRBJ2-3	TGTGCCAGCAGCTACCCTTCGGGACAGCCGCCTCCTAGCACAGATACGCAGTATTTT	CASSYPSGQPPPSTDTQYF
-	TRBD2	TRBV7-9	TRBJ2-3	TGTGCCAGCAGCACTTGGGACTACGATAGCACAGATACGCAGTATTTT	CASSTWDYDSTDTQYF
-	TRBD1	TRBV5-1	TRBJ1-5	TGCGCCAGCAGCTTGGGGGACAGGGTAAATCAGCCCCAGCATTTT	CASSLGDRVNQPQHF
-	TRBD1	TRBV5-1	TRBJ1-1	TGCGCCAGCAGCTTGGACAGGGGAATGAACACTGAAGCTTTCTTT	CASSLDRGMNTEAFF
once	-	TRBV18	TRBJ1-1	TGTGCCAGCTCACCGAGTCCGTCCACTGAAGCTTTCTTT	CASSPSPSTEAFF
-	TRBD2	TRBV28	TRBJ2-1	TGTGCCAGCAGTTTATCGGGACTAGCGTATGAGCAGTTCTTC	CASSLSGLAYEQFF
-	TRBD2	TRBV5-4	TRBJ2-1	TGTGCCAGCAGCCTCAGGGCCGGGACTAGGGCCCCCAATGAGCAGTTCTTC	CASSLRAGTRAPNEQFF
-	TRBD1	TRBV10-2	TRBJ1-1	TGCGCCAGCATGAGTTCTTACAGGGGGATGAACACTGAAGCTTTCTTT	CASMSSYRGMNTEAFF
once	-	TRBV19	TRBJ1-1	TGTGCCAGTAGTTCACAACGCCCAACCAGGGGAGTGAACACTGAAGCTTTCTTT	CASSSQRPTRGVNTEAFF
-	-	TRBV5-1	TRBJ2-3	TGCGCCAGCAGCGCCTGGACAGGCACAGATACGCAGTATTTT	CASSAWTGTDTQYF
-	-	TRBV6-1	TRBJ2-5	TGTGCCAGCAGTGGAGGTAACCAAGAGACCCAGTACTTC	CASSGGNQETQYF
once	TRBD2	TRBV4-2	TRBJ2-7	TGTGCCAGCAGCCAAGTCGGGGGAGGGCCTGGGGAGCAGTACTTC	CASSQVGGGPGEQYF
-	TRBD1	TRBV27	TRBJ2-7	TGTGCCACCAGCACAGGGGAGAGATCCTACGAGCAGTACTTC	CATSTGERSYEQYF
few	TRBD1	TRBV5-5	TRBJ2-7	TGTGCCAGCAGCCCCGGGACAGGGGCGTTGCGGGGAACTTACGAGCAGTACTTC	CASSPGTGALRGTYEQYF
-	-	TRBV6-6	TRBJ1-1	TGTGCCAGCAGTTACTCGATAGTGAACACTGAAGCTTTCTTT	CASSYSIVNTEAFF
-	TRBD1	TRBV5-1	TRBJ1-1	TGCGCCAGCCACCGAGACCAGGGACAGGGGAACACTGAAGCTTTCTTT	CASHRDQGQGNTEAFF
-	TRBD2	TRBV9	TRBJ2-1	TGTGCCAGCAGCGTACCCAGCGGGACCGATTACAATGAGCAGTTCTTC	CASSVPSGTDYNEQFF
few	TRBD1	TRBV30	TRBJ1-4	TGTGCCTGGACTGGACAGGGACATGAAAAACTGTTTTTT	CAWTGQGHEKLFF